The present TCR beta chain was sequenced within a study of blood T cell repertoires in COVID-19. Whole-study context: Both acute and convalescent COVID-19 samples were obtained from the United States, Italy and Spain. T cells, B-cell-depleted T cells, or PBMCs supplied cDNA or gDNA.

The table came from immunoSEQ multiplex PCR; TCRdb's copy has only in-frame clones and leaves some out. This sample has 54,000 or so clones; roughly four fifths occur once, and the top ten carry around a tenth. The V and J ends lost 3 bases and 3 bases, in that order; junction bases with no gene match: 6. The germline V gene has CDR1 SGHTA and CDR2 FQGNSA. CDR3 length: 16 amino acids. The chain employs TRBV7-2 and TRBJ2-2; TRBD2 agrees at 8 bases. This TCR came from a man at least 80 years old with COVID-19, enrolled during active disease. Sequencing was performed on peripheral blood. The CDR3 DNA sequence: TGTGCCAGCAGCTTTGTAGGGCGGGGGGACACCGGGGAGCTGTTTTTT. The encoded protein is CASSFVGRGDTGELFF.